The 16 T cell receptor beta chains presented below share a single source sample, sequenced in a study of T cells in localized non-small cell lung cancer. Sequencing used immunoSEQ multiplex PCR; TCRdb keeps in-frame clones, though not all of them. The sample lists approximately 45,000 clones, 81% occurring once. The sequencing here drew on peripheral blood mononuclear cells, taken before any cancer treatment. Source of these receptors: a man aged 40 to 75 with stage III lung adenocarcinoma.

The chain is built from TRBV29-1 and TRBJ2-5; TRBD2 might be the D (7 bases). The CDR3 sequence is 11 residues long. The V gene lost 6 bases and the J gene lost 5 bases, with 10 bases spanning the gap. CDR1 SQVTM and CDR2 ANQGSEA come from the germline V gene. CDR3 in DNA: TGCAGCGTGGGGGGGCGGGAGACCCAGTACTTC. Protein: CSVGGRETQYF.

CDR3 sequence (DNA): TGTGCCAGCAGCCAAGATATCCGTGGGCGGGGTGGAGGAGATACGCAGTATTTT. Translation: CASSQDIRGRGGGDTQYF. The rearrangement links TRBV4-2 to TRBJ2-3; TRBD2 is a possible D gene (6 bases). V was cut by 0 bases and J by 5 bases, with 21 bases left in between. This CDR3 is built from 18 residues. In germline, CDR1 is LGHNA, CDR2 YNFKEQ.

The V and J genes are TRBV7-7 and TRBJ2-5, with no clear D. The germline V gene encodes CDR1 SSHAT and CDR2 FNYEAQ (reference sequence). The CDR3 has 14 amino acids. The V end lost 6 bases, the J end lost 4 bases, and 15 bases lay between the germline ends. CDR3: CASSRNPEPETQYF. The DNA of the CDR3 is TGTGCCAGCAGTCGAAACCCGGAACCAGAGACCCAGTACTTC.

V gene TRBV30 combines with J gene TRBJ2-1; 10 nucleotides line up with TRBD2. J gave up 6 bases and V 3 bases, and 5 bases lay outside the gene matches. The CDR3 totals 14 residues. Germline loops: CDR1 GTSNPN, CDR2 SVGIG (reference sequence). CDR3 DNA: TGTGCCTGGAGGCTAGCGGGGGCAGGCAATGAGCAGTTCTTC. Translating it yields CAWRLAGAGNEQFF. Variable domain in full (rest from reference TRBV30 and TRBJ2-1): SQTIHQWPATLVQPVGSPLSLECTVEGTSNPNLYWYRQAAGRGLQLLFYSVGIGQISSEVPQNLSASRPQDRQFILSSKKLLLSDSGFYLCAWRLAGAGNEQFFGPGTRLTVL.

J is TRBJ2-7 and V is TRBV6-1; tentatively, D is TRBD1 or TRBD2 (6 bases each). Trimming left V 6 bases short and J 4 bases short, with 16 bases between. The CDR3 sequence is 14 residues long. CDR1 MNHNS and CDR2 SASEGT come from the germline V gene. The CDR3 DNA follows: TGTGCCAGCAGGGAGGGGGTCAGCTTGTACGAGCAGTACTTC. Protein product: CASREGVSLYEQYF.

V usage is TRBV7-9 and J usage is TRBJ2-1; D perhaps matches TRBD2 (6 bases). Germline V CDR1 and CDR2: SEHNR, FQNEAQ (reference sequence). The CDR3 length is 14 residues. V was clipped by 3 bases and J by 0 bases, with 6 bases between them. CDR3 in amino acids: CASSFGGSYNEQFF. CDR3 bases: TGTGCCAGCAGCTTCGGGGGCTCCTACAATGAGCAGTTCTTC. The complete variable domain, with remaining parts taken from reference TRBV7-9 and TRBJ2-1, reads DTGVSQNPRHKITKRGQNVTFRCDPISEHNRLYWYRQTLGQGPEFLTYFQNEAQLEKSRLLSDRFSAERPKGSFSTLEIQRTEQGDSAMYLCASSFGGSYNEQFFGPGTRLTVL.

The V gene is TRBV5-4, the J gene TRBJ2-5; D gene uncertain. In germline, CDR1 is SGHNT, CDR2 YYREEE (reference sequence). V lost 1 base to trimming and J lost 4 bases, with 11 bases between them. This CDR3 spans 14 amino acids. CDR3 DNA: TGTGCCAGCAGCTTGTTAACCGGCCGAGAGACCCAGTACTTC. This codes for CASSLLTGRETQYF.

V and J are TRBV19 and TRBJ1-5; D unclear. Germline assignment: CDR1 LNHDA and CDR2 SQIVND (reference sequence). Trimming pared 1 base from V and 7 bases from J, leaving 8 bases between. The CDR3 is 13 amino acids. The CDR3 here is CASSIGVGQPQHF. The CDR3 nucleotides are TGTGCCAGTAGTATAGGCGTAGGGCAGCCCCAGCATTTT.

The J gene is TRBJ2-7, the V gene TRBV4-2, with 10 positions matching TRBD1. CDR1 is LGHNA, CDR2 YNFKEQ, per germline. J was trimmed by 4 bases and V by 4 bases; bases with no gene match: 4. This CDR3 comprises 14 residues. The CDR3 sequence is CASSPGQGFYEQYF. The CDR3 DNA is TGTGCCAGCAGCCCGGGACAGGGGTTTTACGAGCAGTACTTC.

CDR3 sequence: CASRGGYLNTEAFF. DNA for the CDR3: TGTGCCAGCAGGGGAGGATATTTGAACACTGAAGCTTTCTTT. The chain joins TRBV6-6 to TRBJ1-1; D is undetermined. Germline assignment: CDR1 MNHNY and CDR2 SVGAGI (reference sequence). V was clipped by 6 bases and J by 0 bases, with 11 bases between them. The CDR3 runs 14 residues.

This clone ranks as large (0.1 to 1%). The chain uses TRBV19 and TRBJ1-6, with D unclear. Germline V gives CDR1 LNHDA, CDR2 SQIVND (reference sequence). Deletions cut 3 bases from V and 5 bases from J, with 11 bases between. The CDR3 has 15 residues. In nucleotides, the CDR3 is TGTGCCAGTAGTATTGGAGGCGGAAATAATTCACCCCTCCACTTT. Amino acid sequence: CASSIGGGNNSPLHF.

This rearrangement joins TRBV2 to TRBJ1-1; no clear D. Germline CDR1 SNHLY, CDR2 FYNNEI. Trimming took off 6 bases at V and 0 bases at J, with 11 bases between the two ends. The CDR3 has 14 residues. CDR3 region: CASRARFMNTEAFF. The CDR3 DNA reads TGTGCCAGCAGGGCGAGGTTCATGAACACTGAAGCTTTCTTT.

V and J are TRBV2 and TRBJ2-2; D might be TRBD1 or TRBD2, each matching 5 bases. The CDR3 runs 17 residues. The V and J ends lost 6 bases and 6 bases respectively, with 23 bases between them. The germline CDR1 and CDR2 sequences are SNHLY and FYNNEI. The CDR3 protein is CASRTGPPTYLPGELFF. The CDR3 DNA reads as TGTGCCAGCAGAACGGGACCGCCCACTTATTTGCCCGGGGAGCTGTTTTTT.

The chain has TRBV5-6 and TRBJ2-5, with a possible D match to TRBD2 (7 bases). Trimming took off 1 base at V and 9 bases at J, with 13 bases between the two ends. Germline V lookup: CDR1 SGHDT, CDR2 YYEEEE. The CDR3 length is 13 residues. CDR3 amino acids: CASSLLLGGAQYF. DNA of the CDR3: TGTGCCAGCAGCTTGTTACTAGGGGGGGCCCAGTACTTC.

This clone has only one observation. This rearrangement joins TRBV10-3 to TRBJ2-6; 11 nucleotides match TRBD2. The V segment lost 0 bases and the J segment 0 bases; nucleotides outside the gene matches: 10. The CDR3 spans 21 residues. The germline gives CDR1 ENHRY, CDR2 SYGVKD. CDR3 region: CAISESNLLAGEHSGANVLTF. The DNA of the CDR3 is TGTGCCATCAGTGAGTCGAATTTACTAGCGGGGGAGCACTCTGGGGCCAACGTCCTGACTTTC.

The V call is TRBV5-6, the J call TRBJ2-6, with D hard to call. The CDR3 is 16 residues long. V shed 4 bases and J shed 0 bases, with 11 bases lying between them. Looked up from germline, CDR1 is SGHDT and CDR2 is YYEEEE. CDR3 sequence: CASSQVSYSGANVLTF. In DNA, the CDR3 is TGTGCCAGCAGCCAGGTCTCTTACTCTGGGGCCAACGTCCTGACTTTC.